This note documents a single T cell receptor (beta chain) sequence. Its target is not known. The ends were cut back, 1 base at V and 8 bases at J, with 12 bases in the middle. CDR3 length: 14 amino acids. Germline assignment: CDR1 LNHNV and CDR2 YYDKDF (reference sequence). The data were obtained in a study of CD8 T cells in ankylosing spondylitis. Whole-study results and caveats: The study identified a TCR beta motif of about eight highly homologous variants that appeared characteristic of ankylosing spondylitis blood. Researchers reportedly found disease-linked clones significantly enriched in matched ankylosing spondylitis synovial fluid. Prior literature has documented some motif variants in synovial fluid and blood from reactive arthritis.

TCRdb reprocessed the 5' RACE reads via MiXCR and lists one record per CDR3 protein. The table includes about 220,000 distinct CDR3 sequences, approximately 20% detected once. This chain joins TRBV15 and TRBJ2-1; the D gene is possibly TRBD1 (7 bases). This sequence was found in a male donor with ankylosing spondylitis. Sequenced sample: blood, either unsorted or a sorted T cell fraction (not recorded which). The CDR3 reads CATSRGGTEDEQFF. The CDR3 DNA reads as TGTGCCACCAGCAGAGGCGGGACAGAGGATGAGCAGTTCTTC.